This T cell receptor beta chain was documented in a study of blood T cell repertoires in COVID-19. Study summary: Sources were T cells, B-cell-depleted T cells, or PBMCs; the material itself was cDNA or gDNA.

This clone was found a few times. Assay: immunoSEQ multiplex PCR; the TCRdb copy retains only in-frame clones and omits some. The sample consists of some 250,000 clones, 86% of them appearing once. This CDR3 spans 14 amino acids. V lost 5 bases and J 6 bases, leaving 13 bases between the germline ends. The germline gives CDR1 LNHDA, CDR2 SQIVND (reference sequence). Source material: peripheral blood. The chain is built from TRBV19 and TRBJ2-2, with D possibly TRBD2 on 6 matching bases. The receptor comes from a woman aged 25 to 39 who had recovered from COVID-19. DNA for the CDR3: TGTGCCAGTAGTCCTCGCGGGGAGCCCGGGGAGCTGTTTTTT. Protein product: CASSPRGEPGELFF.